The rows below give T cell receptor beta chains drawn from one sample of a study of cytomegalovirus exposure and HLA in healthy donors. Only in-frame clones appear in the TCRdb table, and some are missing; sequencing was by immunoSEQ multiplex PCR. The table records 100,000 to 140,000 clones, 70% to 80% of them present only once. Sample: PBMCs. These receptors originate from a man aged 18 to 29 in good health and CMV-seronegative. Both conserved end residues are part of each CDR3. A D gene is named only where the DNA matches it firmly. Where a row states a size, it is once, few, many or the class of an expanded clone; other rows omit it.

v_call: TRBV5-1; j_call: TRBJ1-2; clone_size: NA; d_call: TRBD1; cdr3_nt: TGCGCCAGCAGCCGACAGGGGAACTATGGCTACACCTTC; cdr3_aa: CASSRQGNYGYTF
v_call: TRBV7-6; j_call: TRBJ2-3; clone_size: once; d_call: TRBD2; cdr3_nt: TGTGCCAGCAGCACAGACCCTAGCGGGGGTTTGCTAGATACGCAGTATTTT; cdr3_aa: CASSTDPSGGLLDTQYF
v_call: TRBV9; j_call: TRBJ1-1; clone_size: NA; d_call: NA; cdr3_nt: TGTGCCAGCAGCGTAGGGCCGGGCACTGAAGCTTTCTTT; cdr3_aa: CASSVGPGTEAFF
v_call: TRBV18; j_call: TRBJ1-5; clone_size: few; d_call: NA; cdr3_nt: TGTGCCAGCTCACTGGACAGCCTCAGGCAGCCCCAGCATTTT; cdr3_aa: CASSLDSLRQPQHF
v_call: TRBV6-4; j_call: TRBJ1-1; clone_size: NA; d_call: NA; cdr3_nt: TGTGCCAGTGACATTGTGTCGAACACTGAAGCTTTCTTT; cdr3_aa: CASDIVSNTEAFF
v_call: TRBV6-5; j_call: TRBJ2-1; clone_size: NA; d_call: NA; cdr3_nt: TGTGCCAGCAGCCGCCCCGGCAATGAGCAGTTCTTC; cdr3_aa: CASSRPGNEQFF
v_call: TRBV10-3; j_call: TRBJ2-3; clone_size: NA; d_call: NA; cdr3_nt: TGTGCCATCGAAAACAGAGCCACAGATACGCAGTATTTT; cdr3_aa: CAIENRATDTQYF
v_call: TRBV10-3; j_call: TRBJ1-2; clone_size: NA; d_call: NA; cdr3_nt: TGTGCCATCAGCTTCGACGCCGGGGGTTCGTTCGGCTACCCCTTC; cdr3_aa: CAISFDAGGSFGYPF
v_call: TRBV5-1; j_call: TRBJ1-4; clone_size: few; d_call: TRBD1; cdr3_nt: TGCGCCAGCAGTTTGGACAGGGGCGGTGAAAAACTGTTTTTT; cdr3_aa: CASSLDRGGEKLFF
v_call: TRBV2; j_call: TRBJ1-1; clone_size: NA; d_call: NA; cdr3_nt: TGTGCCAGCAGGCTCAGGGGTGGGACTGAAGCTTTCTTT; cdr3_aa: CASRLRGGTEAFF
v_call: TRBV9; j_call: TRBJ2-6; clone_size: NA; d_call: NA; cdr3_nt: TGTGCCAGCAGAAAGGGGGTGAGCTCTGGGGCCAACGTCCTGACTTTC; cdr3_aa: CASRKGVSSGANVLTF
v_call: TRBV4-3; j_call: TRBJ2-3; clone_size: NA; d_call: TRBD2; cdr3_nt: TGCGCCAGCAGCCAAGATCTCGGGGGGACGTCACCTACGCAGTATTTT; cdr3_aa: CASSQDLGGTSPTQYF
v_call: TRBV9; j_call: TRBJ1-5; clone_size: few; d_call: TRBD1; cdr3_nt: TGTGCCAGCAGCGAGGGACAGCACAATCAGCCCCAGCATTTT; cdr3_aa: CASSEGQHNQPQHF
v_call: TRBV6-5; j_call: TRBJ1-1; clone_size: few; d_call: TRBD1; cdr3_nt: TGTGCCAGCAGGATAACAGGGGCTGAAGCTTTCTTT; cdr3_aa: CASRITGAEAFF
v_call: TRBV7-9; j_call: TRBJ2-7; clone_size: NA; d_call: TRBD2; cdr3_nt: TGTTCCAGCAGCTTACCGGGACTAGCGGGGGGCTCCTACGAGCAGTACTTC; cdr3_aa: CSSSLPGLAGGSYEQYF
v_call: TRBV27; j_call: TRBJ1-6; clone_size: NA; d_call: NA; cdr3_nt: TGTGCCAGCAGTTTCGGGGGGTTAGGTTCACCCCTCCACTTT; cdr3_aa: CASSFGGLGSPLHF
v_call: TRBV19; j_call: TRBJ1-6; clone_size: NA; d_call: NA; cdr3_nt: TGTGCCAGTAGAGGGCAAGGGGATTCACCCCTCCACTTT; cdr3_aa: CASRGQGDSPLHF
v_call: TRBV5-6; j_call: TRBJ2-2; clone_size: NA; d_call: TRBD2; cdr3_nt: TGTGCCAGCAGCTTGCTCGGACGGGAGGCCGGGGAGCTGTTTTTT; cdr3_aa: CASSLLGREAGELFF
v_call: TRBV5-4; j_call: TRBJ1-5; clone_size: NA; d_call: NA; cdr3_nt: TGTGCCAGCAGCTTGGCAGGGGAGGGTCAGCCCCAGCATTTT; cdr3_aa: CASSLAGEGQPQHF
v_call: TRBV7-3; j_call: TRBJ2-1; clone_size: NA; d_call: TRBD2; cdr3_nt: TGTGCCAGCAGCCCCCCCGGGACTATCAATGAGCAGTTCTTC; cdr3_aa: CASSPPGTINEQFF
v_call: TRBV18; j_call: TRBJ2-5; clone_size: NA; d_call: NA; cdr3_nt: TGTGCCAGCTCACCCACTCGAGAGACCCAGTACTTC; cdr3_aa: CASSPTRETQYF
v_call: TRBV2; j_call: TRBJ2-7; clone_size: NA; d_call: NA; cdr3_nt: TGTGCCAGCGGGGAGGAGCAGTACTTC; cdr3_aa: CASGEEQYF
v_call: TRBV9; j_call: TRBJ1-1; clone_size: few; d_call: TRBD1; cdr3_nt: TGTGCCAGCAGCCCCGGCGCCCCCAGGGGGCCCACTGAAGCTTTCTTT; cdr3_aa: CASSPGAPRGPTEAFF
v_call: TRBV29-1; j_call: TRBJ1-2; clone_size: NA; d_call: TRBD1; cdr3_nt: TGCAGCGTGAAACAGGGGGCCGTTCATGGCTACACCTTC; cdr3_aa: CSVKQGAVHGYTF
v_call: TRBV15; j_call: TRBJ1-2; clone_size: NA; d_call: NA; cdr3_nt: TGTGCCACCAGCAGAGATGCACAGACAGCCACTACGGGTGGCTACACCTTC; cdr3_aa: CATSRDAQTATTGGYTF
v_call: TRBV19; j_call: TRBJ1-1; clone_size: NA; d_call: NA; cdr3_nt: TGTGCCAGTAGGGCGACAGGAGGGAACACTGAAGCTTTCTTT; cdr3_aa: CASRATGGNTEAFF